This T cell receptor (beta chain) comes out of a study of blood T cell repertoires in COVID-19. Study summary: Nucleic acid was either cDNA or gDNA, and it came from T cells, B-cell-depleted T cells, or PBMCs.

This table comes from immunoSEQ multiplex PCR, and its TCRdb copy is limited to in-frame clones, with some not included. The sample has 400,000 to 450,000 clones, 80% to 90% seen once; the top ten hold about 0.91%. Germline CDR1 reads SGHTA; CDR2 reads FQGNSA. The CDR3 has 13 residues. V dropped 8 bases and J dropped 5 bases, with 15 bases sitting between them. This receptor was identified in a man aged 18 to 29 with COVID-19, enrolled during active disease. Specimen: peripheral blood. The chain links TRBV7-2 to TRBJ2-5, with a tentative D call TRBD2 (6 bases). CDR3 region: CASVGGPQETQYF. The CDR3 coding sequence is TGTGCCAGCGTGGGGGGACCACAGGAGACCCAGTACTTC.